This T cell receptor beta chain stems from a study of patients and donors after allogeneic stem cell transplantation. TCRdb used MiXCR to reprocess the RT-PCR reads, holding one entry per CDR3 protein. The table records 150,000 to 200,000 distinct CDR3 sequences, about 30% of them present only once. This clonotype came up a few times. CDR3 length equals 15 residues. Between the trimmed V and J ends, which lost 0 bases and 2 bases, there was a span of 8 bases. Germline CDR1 is MNHEY and CDR2 is SMNVEV (reference sequence). This clonotype originated in a human donor who was either an allogeneic HSCT recipient or a stem cell or donor lymphocyte infusion donor (not recorded which). It is not recorded whose cells these are; they may come from a transplant donor. This chain uses TRBV27 with TRBJ1-5; D call uncertain. Sequencing input: blood, either unsorted or a sorted T cell fraction (not recorded which). The CDR3 reads CASSLSRQGNQPQHF. The CDR3 DNA sequence: TGTGCCAGCAGTTTATCGAGGCAGGGCAATCAGCCCCAGCATTTT.